This T cell receptor beta chain is drawn from a study of shared clonotypes between healthy human individuals. Findings and limits, study-wide: Apart from blood, nothing was sampled; tissue repertoires likely differ.

As to this clone: What it binds is unknown.

Produced via immunoSEQ multiplex PCR; TCRdb's table is partial and in-frame only. The table has about 2 million clones, over 85% seen once; the top ten hold 0.1% to 0.15%. Germline V lookup: CDR1 SQVTM, CDR2 ANQGSEA. This CDR3 is built from 14 residues. The V gene end was trimmed by 6 bases and the J gene end by 4 bases; junction bases not matched to a gene: 8. The clonotype comes from a man younger than 30 in good health. The chain uses TRBV29-1 and TRBJ2-5; 10 nucleotides align to TRBD2. The source material was naive CD4+ T cells sorted from blood. Subset here: CD45RA+ positively selected. The CDR3 DNA follows: TGCAGCGTAAAGCGGGGGGGCGGAGGAGAGACCCAGTACTTC. Amino acids: CSVKRGGGGETQYF.